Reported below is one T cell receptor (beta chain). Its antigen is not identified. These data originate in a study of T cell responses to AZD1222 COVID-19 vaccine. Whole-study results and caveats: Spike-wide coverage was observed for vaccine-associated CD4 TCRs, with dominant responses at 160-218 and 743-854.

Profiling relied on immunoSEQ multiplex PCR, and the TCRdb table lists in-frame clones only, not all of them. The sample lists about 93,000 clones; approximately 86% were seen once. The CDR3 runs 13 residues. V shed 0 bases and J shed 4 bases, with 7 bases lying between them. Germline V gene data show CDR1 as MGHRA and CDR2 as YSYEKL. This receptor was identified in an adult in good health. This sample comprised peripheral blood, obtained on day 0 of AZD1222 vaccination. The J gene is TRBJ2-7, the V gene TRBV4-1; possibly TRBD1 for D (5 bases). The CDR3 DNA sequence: TGCGCCAGCAGCCAAGAGACAGAATACGAGCAGTACTTC. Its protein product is CASSQETEYEQYF.